These T cell receptor beta chains were read from a single sample in a study of OX40 agonist ivuxolimab in advanced cancers. Measured with immunoSEQ multiplex PCR; TCRdb has only the in-frame clones, and not every one. This sample has about 95,000 clones, with roughly 91% found just once. The sample here was CD4+ or CD8+ T cells sorted from blood, taken in a trial of the OX40 agonist ivuxolimab. All receptors derive from an adult with an advanced solid tumor such as melanoma, head and neck, liver or kidney cancer. The conserved cysteine and the conserved F or W are not part of the CDR3 here. Fields, in order: clone size, J gene, V gene, CDR3 protein. Size tells how often a clone was seen (once, few, many) or the class of an expanded clone, and some rows leave it out.

- TRBJ1-3 TRBV18 ASSPRPLSTGNTIY
- TRBJ1-2 TRBV28 ASSLGPSNYGYT
- TRBJ1-2 TRBV21-1 ASSITGGKSYGYT
- TRBJ2-7 TRBV27 ASSLNRGGEQY
- TRBJ2-2 TRBV6-4 ATQAGANTGELF
- TRBJ2-7 TRBV4-2 ASSQEGAGPGEQY
few TRBJ2-5 TRBV5-1 ASSFQGETQY
- TRBJ2-7 TRBV5-6 ASSFFNSYEQY
once TRBJ2-2 TRBV7-3 ASSLVPGELF
- TRBJ2-7 TRBV9 ASSTTGSTYEQY
- TRBJ1-1 TRBV11-2 ASSLGSPNTEAF
- TRBJ2-3 TRBV29-1 SVPTSGSSSTDTQY
- TRBJ2-1 TRBV28 ASSLPQLSEQF
- TRBJ2-3 TRBV18 ASSPGLGVSTDTQY
- TRBJ1-1 TRBV19 ASSIEAGGYTEAF
once TRBJ2-3 TRBV5-1 ASRLQGYTDTQY
- TRBJ2-2 TRBV7-2 ASSLGGVNTGELF
- TRBJ2-7 TRBV5-1 ASSTGLAGVYEQY
once TRBJ2-3 TRBV7-9 ASSFRGYTDTQY
- TRBJ2-5 TRBV7-9 ASSLQLETQY
- TRBJ2-5 TRBV28 ASSFRGAETQY
once TRBJ2-1 TRBV4-3 ASSQLAGLYNEQF
- TRBJ2-2 TRBV25-1 ASSPPGLPSGGELF
- TRBJ2-5 TRBV28 ASSLQGAHQETQY
- TRBJ1-2 TRBV2 ASSPGQANYGYT
- TRBJ2-5 TRBV28 ASSLAGGYQETQY
once TRBJ2-7 TRBV19 ASSPPDYFEQY
- TRBJ1-3 TRBV28 ASSLGQVSGNTIY
- TRBJ2-3 TRBV28 ASSWYRDSTDTQY
- TRBJ2-3 TRBV4-1 ASTSHGGRSTDTQY
- TRBJ2-3 TRBV5-1 ASSFFRLAGGQDTQY
- TRBJ2-3 TRBV11-1 ASSLSYTDTQY
few TRBJ2-2 TRBV5-8 ASSFGRGLNTGELF
- TRBJ2-3 TRBV5-1 ASSLRASGATDTQY
- TRBJ2-3 TRBV6-1 ASTLLAGGDTQY
- TRBJ1-4 TRBV18 ASSPQGDEKLF
once TRBJ2-5 TRBV1 TSRTGLETQY
- TRBJ1-2 TRBV27 ASSLTDSSSGYT
- TRBJ2-7 TRBV28 ASSSTGHEQY
- TRBJ2-7 TRBV30 AWIQGGNEQY
many TRBJ1-1 TRBV7-2 ASSQRWNTEAF
- TRBJ2-3 TRBV9 ASSSQLWGSTDTQY
- TRBJ2-5 TRBV5-6 ASSTTGLGTQY
- TRBJ2-1 TRBV28 ASSTTPDYNEQF
- TRBJ2-3 TRBV28 ASSSYRLAGDTQY
- TRBJ2-7 TRBV28 ASSLRSGSEQY
- TRBJ2-2 TRBV30 AWSRQGRGELF
once TRBJ2-1 TRBV18 ASSVATYNEQF
- TRBJ1-1 TRBV30 AWSDGTLEAF
- TRBJ2-7 TRBV28 ASSRLSYEQY
once TRBJ2-1 TRBV29-1 SVEAGPPKGNEQF
- TRBJ1-2 TRBV2 ASGQGINYGYT